A selection of T cell receptor beta chains follows, all from one sample in a study of blood T cell repertoires in COVID-19. Generated by immunoSEQ multiplex PCR, the TCRdb table keeps only in-frame clones and is missing some. The table has approximately 90,000 clones, 89% seen once; the top ten hold approximately 9.3%. Sequenced input: peripheral blood. Receptor source: a man aged 45-60 years with acute or convalescent COVID-19. Both conserved end residues are part of each CDR3. Clone size, where shown, is once, few, many, or a class for clones that have expanded.

>TRBV4-1|TRBJ1-1|-
CASSQWGIQGSNTEAFF
>TRBV28|TRBJ1-1|-
CASSLGRKNTEAFF
>TRBV6-1|TRBJ2-3|-
CASSEEGGGGHTSTDTQYF
>TRBV2|TRBJ1-5|-
CASSEMGQGVQPQHF
>TRBV6-1|TRBJ1-2|-
CASSELRGANGYTF
>TRBV19|TRBJ2-5|-
CASSSPGDLKQETQYF
>TRBV9|TRBJ2-1|-
CASSPPGTGNYNEQFF
>TRBV5-1|TRBJ2-5|-
CASSRGLQGRETQYF
>TRBV19|TRBJ1-5|-
CASSIGRRDQPQHF
>TRBV7-2|TRBJ2-3|-
CASSLPGGGTDTQYF
>TRBV9|TRBJ2-7|-
CASSVLADSYEQYF
>TRBV29-1|TRBJ2-5|-
CSVRTSALGGTQYF
>TRBV7-2|TRBJ2-5|-
CASAGGLKETQYF
>TRBV19|TRBJ1-6|-
CASSTDQGGSPLHF
>TRBV7-6|TRBJ1-5|-
CASSRDRGGNQPQHF
>TRBV7-9|TRBJ1-2|-
CASSLASRGTYGYTF
>TRBV6-2/TRBV6-3|TRBJ1-2|once
CASSGQGWGYGYTF
>TRBV7-2|TRBJ1-6|-
CASTTRQGNSPLHF
>TRBV3-1/TRBV3-2|TRBJ1-5|-
CASSPSGDNQPQHF
>TRBV6-2/TRBV6-3|TRBJ2-2|-
CASSPSSTGELFF
>TRBV9|TRBJ2-1|-
CASSVDPPSGVTNEQFF
>TRBV6-5|TRBJ2-1|-
CASSLTSGGYNEQFF
>TRBV5-1|TRBJ2-2|-
CASSINTGELFF
>TRBV5-1|TRBJ1-6|-
CASSLQGGNNSPLHF
>TRBV28|TRBJ1-3|-
CASSLGFSGNTIYF
>TRBV11-2|TRBJ2-3|-
CASSLEVGGDTQYF
>TRBV5-1|TRBJ2-7|-
CASSSGTSSYEQYF
>TRBV20-1|TRBJ1-2|-
CSASSTSYGYTF
>TRBV5-6|TRBJ1-4|-
CASSSMRQGFNEKLFF
>TRBV18|TRBJ1-1|few
CASSPTGTEAFF
>TRBV28|TRBJ1-2|-
CASLRGRDGYTF
>TRBV6-5|TRBJ1-2|-
CASSLQGNYGYTF
>TRBV28|TRBJ1-1|-
CASRGSGTGVSTEAFF
>TRBV11-1|TRBJ2-1|-
CASSPGVRGNEQFF
>TRBV12-3/TRBV12-4|TRBJ1-2|-
CASSGGVYGYTF
>TRBV2|TRBJ1-3|-
CASSRDRGSSGNTIYF
>TRBV7-2|TRBJ1-2|once
CASSFIGDRGGYTF
>TRBV18|TRBJ2-7|-
CASSADRGAEQYF
>TRBV19|TRBJ2-4|once
CARATLAKNIQYF
>TRBV19|TRBJ2-4|-
CASRGLNIQYF
>TRBV12-5|TRBJ2-7|-
CASGLVAEQYF
>TRBV11-2|TRBJ2-3|-
CASSLYQGTDTQYF